This TCR beta chain was sequenced for a study of shared clonotypes between healthy human individuals. On the study more broadly: Two women and three men aged 18 to 49 served as donors. Per donor, CD8 memory used one plate, CD8 naive used two, CD4 memory used three and CD4 naive used three. Findings and caveats of the study: Naive subsets usually exceeded memory subsets in estimated richness.

From germline, CDR1 is SEHNR and CDR2 FQNEAQ (reference sequence). Losses at the gene ends were 10 bases for V and 0 bases for J; bases not matched to a gene: 11. The CDR3 has 15 amino acids. Original methodology: Without quality scores, immunoSEQ junctional reads could not be filtered like full-length reads. TCRdb's copy holds only in-frame clones and misses some; the assay was immunoSEQ multiplex PCR. That table furnishes V, J and clone size, whereas the DNA furnished D and trimming. The repertoire holds more than 400,000 clones, with around 95% as singletons. Regarding this clone: The antigen is not known.

The specimen sequenced was naive CD4+ T cells sorted from blood. Subset meaning: CD45RA+ positively selected. The receptor comes from a woman in her 30s in good health. The chain employs TRBV7-9 and TRBJ2-7, with 8 bases that match TRBD1. CDR3 in amino acids: CATEPAGTGSYEQYF. The CDR3 nucleotides are TGTGCCACCGAACCCGCCGGGACAGGCTCCTACGAGCAGTACTTC.